This T cell receptor beta chain was sequenced during a study of OX40 agonist ivuxolimab in advanced cancers. Study-level information: Ivuxolimab is a fully human IgG2 antibody that activates OX40 (CD134). Patients treated during dose escalation were battling hepatocellular carcinoma, melanoma, renal cell or head and neck cancer.

Sequenced by immunoSEQ multiplex PCR; TCRdb stores in-frame clones only, minus some. The sample yields about 94,000 clones, around 90% seen once. The CDR3 runs 14 residues. V lost 4 bases, J lost 4 bases, and 13 bases lay in between. Per germline, CDR1 KGHSH and CDR2 LQKENI. The rearrangement links TRBV18 to TRBJ2-5; D ambiguous. The receptor was isolated from an adult with an advanced solid tumor such as melanoma, head and neck, liver or kidney cancer. The material was CD4+ or CD8+ T cells sorted from blood, obtained in a trial of the OX40 agonist ivuxolimab. The CDR3 region is CASSRGRIGETQYF. The DNA for the CDR3 is TGTGCCAGCTCACGCGGACGAATTGGAGAGACCCAGTACTTC. The full variable domain, completed using reference TRBV18 and TRBJ2-5, is NAGVMQNPRHLVRRRGQEARLRCSPMKGHSHVYWYRQLPEEGLKFMVYLQKENIIDESGMPKERFSAEFPKEGPSILRIQQVVRGDSAAYFCASSRGRIGETQYFGPGTRLLVL.